This passage covers 28 T cell receptor beta chains from one sample sequenced in a study of T cells in Graves' hyperthyroidism and ophthalmopathy. It was RNA transcripts that yielded the amplified TCR beta CDR3 regions. First-round RT-PCR targeting the TCR CDR3 was performed with the HTBI primer set. One entry per CDR3 protein results from TCRdb running MiXCR on the multiplex PCR reads. The sample consists of some 370,000 distinct CDR3 sequences, about an eighth of them appearing once. The sequencing sample was made of blood. These receptor sequences come from a man in his forties or fifties with Graves' ophthalmopathy.

This clonotype has at least ten counts. The J gene is TRBJ2-3, the V gene TRBV29-1; the D gene is possibly TRBD2 (5 bases). Trimming stripped 4 bases from V and 4 bases from J, with 15 bases between. This CDR3 is built from 14 residues. Germline CDR1 reads SQVTM; CDR2 reads ANQGSEA. CDR3 sequence reads: CSVAVRGSADTQYF. DNA of the CDR3: TGCAGCGTTGCAGTCCGTGGGAGCGCAGATACGCAGTATTTT.

The rearrangement uses TRBV19 and TRBJ2-5, with 9 bases that match TRBD2. The ends lost 4 bases at V and 2 bases at J; junction bases unmatched: 8. Germline CDR1 reads LNHDA; CDR2 reads SQIVND (reference sequence). The CDR3 has 16 residues. The CDR3 is CASSTTGGREQETQYF. In DNA, the CDR3 is TGTGCCAGTAGTACGACGGGCGGGAGGGAACAAGAGACCCAGTACTTC.

The V and J genes are TRBV7-9 and TRBJ2-3; D possibly matches TRBD1 or TRBD2 (5 bases each). CDR1 SEHNR and CDR2 FQNEAQ come from the germline V gene (reference sequence). The ends were cut back, 5 bases at V and 7 bases at J, with 16 bases in the middle. CDR3 length equals 14 residues. This CDR3 reads CASSKPGAVYTQYF. The CDR3, as DNA: TGTGCCAGCAGCAAACCCGGGGCGGTTTATACGCAGTATTTT.

The chain employs TRBV5-1 and TRBJ2-2; D gene ambiguous. The CDR3 consists of 14 residues. Germline CDR1 is SGHRS and CDR2 is YFSETQ. Trimming stripped 1 base from V and 8 bases from J, with 12 bases between. Here the CDR3 reads CASSLLQQSGELFF. Here the CDR3 DNA reads TGCGCCAGCAGCTTGCTGCAGCAGAGTGGGGAGCTGTTTTTT.

This clonotype has a handful of counts. This chain connects TRBV6-1 to TRBJ1-5; 10 bases fit TRBD1. CDR1 is MNHNS and CDR2 is SASEGT in the germline V gene. V shed 4 bases and J 4 bases; nucleotides not matched to a gene: 7. The CDR3 is 16 amino acids. CDR3 nucleotide sequence: TGTGCCAGCAGTGGGGACAGGGGTTCCCAAAATCAGCCCCAGCATTTT. Its translation is CASSGDRGSQNQPQHF.

This clonotype was seen ten or more times. The chain has TRBV9 and TRBJ2-1; 11 bases map to TRBD2. In germline, CDR1 is SGDLS, CDR2 YYNGEE. The CDR3 consists of 16 residues. Unmatched junction bases numbered 14, after V lost 4 bases and J lost 11 bases. This CDR3 is CASSPRGGTSGYKQFF. DNA for the CDR3: TGTGCCAGCAGCCCGCGCGGGGGGACTAGCGGATATAAGCAGTTCTTC. The variable domain in full, completed from reference TRBV9 and TRBJ2-1, reads DSGVTQTPKHLITATGQRVTLRCSPRSGDLSVYWYQQSLDQGLQFLIQYYNGEERAKGNILERFSAQQFPDLHSELNLSSLELGDSALYFCASSPRGGTSGYKQFFGPGTRLTVL.

This clonotype was detected many times. The chain has TRBV20-1 and TRBJ2-3; possible D gene TRBD1, 6 bases. There are 14 residues in the CDR3. The V and J ends lost 4 bases and 4 bases respectively, with 15 bases between them. Germline V gene data show CDR1 as DFQATT and CDR2 as SNEGSKA (reference sequence). The CDR3 loop is CSANKGEWADTQYF. The CDR3 region has the DNA TGCAGTGCTAATAAGGGGGAGTGGGCAGATACGCAGTATTTT.

A few counts support this clonotype. V and J are TRBV20-1 and TRBJ2-1; 10 bases are a match to TRBD2. V was clipped by 3 bases and J by 15 bases; unmatched bases: 11. This CDR3 comprises 13 residues. Germline CDR1 and CDR2: DFQATT and SNEGSKA (reference sequence). The CDR3 protein is CSASVAAGGPGFF. CDR3 nucleotides: TGCAGTGCTAGTGTGGCAGCGGGAGGGCCCGGGTTCTTC.

This clonotype was recorded at least ten times. The V and J genes are TRBV28 and TRBJ2-7; D remains unclear. Germline values: CDR1 MDHEN, CDR2 SYDVKM. The CDR3 totals 11 residues. The V gene lost 7 bases and the J gene lost 2 bases, with 6 bases spanning the gap. CDR3 nucleotides: TGTGCCAGCACCAACACCTACGAGCAGTACTTC. As protein: CASTNTYEQYF.

In this sample, this clonotype turned up many times. The chain links TRBV18 to TRBJ2-7; 9 positions agree with TRBD1. This CDR3 comprises 15 residues. The V and J ends lost 5 bases and 6 bases, in that order; junction bases with no gene match: 11. Germline CDR1 reads KGHSH; CDR2 reads LQKENI. The CDR3 reads CASSRGQGQRREQYF. DNA for the CDR3: TGTGCCAGCTCAAGGGGACAGGGTCAAAGGCGCGAGCAGTACTTC.

At least ten counts were recorded for this clonotype. The chain employs TRBV2 and TRBJ2-7, with D possibly matching TRBD1 (5 bases). The CDR3 has 15 residues. Germline CDR1 and CDR2: SNHLY and FYNNEI. V was cut by 3 bases and J by 3 bases, with 15 bases left in between. The CDR3 protein is CASSDRTGGVYEQYF. The CDR3 DNA is TGTGCCAGCAGTGACCGTACAGGTGGAGTCTACGAGCAGTACTTC.

This clonotype was detected many times. This rearrangement joins TRBV24-1 to TRBJ1-2; maybe TRBD1 (5 bases). CDR1 KGHDR and CDR2 SFDVKD come from the germline V gene. V lost 2 bases and J lost 8, with 14 bases in between. The CDR3 consists of 14 residues. The CDR3, as DNA: TGTGCCACCAGTGATTCCGACAGACGAGAGGGCTACACCTTC. It is translated as CATSDSDRREGYTF.

In its sample, this clonotype was seen many times. The V and J genes are TRBV11-2 and TRBJ2-2; D is ambiguous. The V end lost 3 bases, the J end lost 1 base, and 6 bases lay between the germline ends. CDR3 length equals 14 residues. The germline V gene has CDR1 SGHAT and CDR2 FQNNGV. The CDR3 reads CASSFRVNTGELFF. Written as DNA, the CDR3 is TGTGCCAGCAGCTTCCGCGTGAACACCGGGGAGCTGTTTTTT.

This clonotype was seen more than once but under ten times. The chain uses TRBV4-1 and TRBJ2-1; D possibly uses TRBD1 or TRBD2 (5 bases each). V dropped 1 base and J dropped 0 bases, with 13 bases sitting between them. The CDR3 length is 17 residues. CDR1 is MGHRA and CDR2 is YSYEKL in the germline V gene. In DNA, the CDR3 is TGCGCCAGCAGCCAAGTTCCGGGACGAAACTCCTACAATGAGCAGTTCTTC. Protein sequence: CASSQVPGRNSYNEQFF.

This clonotype was seen more than once but under ten times. The rearrangement joins TRBV24-1 to TRBJ2-7, with D perhaps TRBD2 (5 bases). Germline CDR1 is KGHDR and CDR2 is SFDVKD. V lost 7 bases and J 5 bases, leaving 17 bases between the germline ends. The length of the CDR3 is 14 residues. The CDR3 region has the DNA TGTGCCACCAGCTCAGGTGGAGGTTCTAACGAGCAGTACTTC. The encoded protein is CATSSGGGSNEQYF.

This clonotype was picked up a small number of times. V usage is TRBV10-3 and J usage is TRBJ2-1, with 7 bases that match TRBD1. In germline, CDR1 is ENHRY, CDR2 SYGVKD. The V segment lost 7 bases and the J segment 3 bases; nucleotides outside the gene matches: 6. CDR3 length: 14 residues. The CDR3 loop is CAIKPGQNYNEQFF. The CDR3, as DNA: TGTGCCATCAAGCCGGGACAGAACTACAATGAGCAGTTCTTC.

This clonotype was recorded many times. The rearrangement uses TRBV28 and TRBJ2-3; no definite D call. The germline V gene encodes CDR1 MDHEN and CDR2 SYDVKM. With 2 bases removed from V and 2 bases from J, the gap between germline ends came to 5 bases. CDR3 length equals 13 residues. CDR3: CASSLAHTDTQYF. In DNA form, the CDR3 reads TGTGCCAGCAGTTTAGCTCACACAGATACGCAGTATTTT.

Remarks on this clonotype: A single base separates this from a much larger clone, so it may be a read error. In this CDR3 the conserved last residue, phenylalanine or tryptophan, is missing, so a read error is likely. This chain links TRBV12-3 or TRBV12-4 with TRBJ2-5; a possible D gene is TRBD1 (6 bases). Trimming left V 5 bases short and J 3 bases short, with 10 bases between. The length of the CDR3 is 13 residues. CDR3 amino acids: CASSKNREETQYL. For the CDR3, the DNA is TGTGCCAGCAGTAAGAACAGGGAAGAGACCCAGTACCTC.

This clonotype was counted many times. The chain has TRBV28 and TRBJ1-2; unclear D gene. The CDR3 is 14 residues long. The V end was cut by 8 bases, the J end by 4 bases, with 17 bases between. Per germline, CDR1 MDHEN and CDR2 SYDVKM. CDR3 sequence: CASSTSSGGYGYTF. The CDR3 DNA reads as TGTGCCAGCTCAACATCTTCTGGAGGCTATGGCTACACCTTC.

This chain connects TRBV7-9 to TRBJ1-1, with a weak D call TRBD1 (5 bases). Germline values: CDR1 SEHNR, CDR2 FQNEAQ (reference sequence). The V end lost 4 bases, the J end lost 5 bases, and 14 bases lay between the germline ends. This CDR3 is 14 amino acids long. CDR3 DNA: TGTGCCAGCAGCTGGGCCGGGACGCAGACTGAAGCTTTCTTT. Translated, it gives CASSWAGTQTEAFF. Using reference TRBV7-9 and TRBJ1-1 for the parts outside the CDR3, the full variable domain is DTGVSQNPRHKITKRGQNVTFRCDPISEHNRLYWYRQTLGQGPEFLTYFQNEAQLEKSRLLSDRFSAERPKGSFSTLEIQRTEQGDSAMYLCASSWAGTQTEAFFGQGTRLTVV.

This clonotype was observed at least ten times. V gene TRBV12-3 or TRBV12-4 combines with J gene TRBJ2-3; TRBD2 might be the D (6 bases). V gave up 6 bases and J gave up 4 bases, with 14 bases separating them. This CDR3 comprises 14 residues. The CDR3 DNA reads as TGTGCCAGCAGCGGGGAGGTTTGGCCAGATACGCAGTATTTT. Its protein is CASSGEVWPDTQYF.

This clonotype was seen repeatedly, ten times or more. The genes are TRBV5-5 and TRBJ2-7; 7 positions agree with TRBD2. The junction had 6 bases not matched to a gene; V was cut back by 1 base and J by 2 bases. CDR1 SGHKS and CDR2 YYEKEE come from the germline V gene (reference sequence). The CDR3 has 15 amino acids. The CDR3 sequence: CASSLNGLAAYEQYF. Here the CDR3 DNA reads TGTGCCAGCAGCTTGAATGGGCTAGCGGCCTACGAGCAGTACTTC.

This clonotype showed up many times. The chain couples TRBV3-1 to TRBJ1-1; D unclear. The CDR3 totals 15 residues. Germline V gives CDR1 LGHDT, CDR2 YNNKEL (reference sequence). The V gene lost 4 bases and the J gene lost 6 bases, with 18 bases spanning the gap. The CDR3 DNA reads TGTGCCAGCAGCCCCAGTGAAGGGAGGAGGGCTGAAGCTTTCTTT. Its protein product is CASSPSEGRRAEAFF.

This clonotype was detected many times. The rearrangement joins TRBV7-2 to TRBJ2-3; D is perhaps TRBD1 (5 bases). In germline, CDR1 is SGHTA, CDR2 FQGNSA. CDR3 length: 13 amino acids. V lost 5 bases to trimming and J lost 2 bases, with 8 bases between them. The CDR3 loop reads CASSSRVTDTQYF. The DNA of the CDR3 is TGTGCCAGCAGCAGCAGGGTCACAGATACGCAGTATTTT.

This clonotype occurred many times. J is TRBJ1-1 and V is TRBV20-1, with D possibly matching TRBD1 (6 bases). Germline V gene lookup returns CDR1 DFQATT and CDR2 SNEGSKA (reference sequence). V was pared by 3 bases and J by 3 bases, with 11 bases between. CDR3 length: 13 residues. In nucleotides, the CDR3 is TGCAGTGCTAGGAGAACAGGGTACACTGAAGCTTTCTTT. Its translation is CSARRTGYTEAFF.

This clonotype was counted at least ten times. The rearrangement uses TRBV18 and TRBJ2-5; perhaps D is TRBD1 or TRBD2 (5 bases each). CDR1 and CDR2 (germline): KGHSH, LQKENI. V lost 1 base and J 4 bases, leaving 10 bases between the germline ends. The CDR3 has 14 amino acids. The CDR3 nucleotides are TGTGCCAGCTCACCACGGGGGTACGGAGAGACCCAGTACTTC. This gives the protein CASSPRGYGETQYF.

The table lists this clonotype with many counts. The chain recombines TRBV11-2 with TRBJ2-1; 14 bases agree with TRBD2. CDR1 SGHAT and CDR2 FQNNGV come from the germline V gene. This CDR3 has 17 amino acids. V lost 4 bases, J lost 2 bases, and 4 bases stayed unmatched. CDR3 sequence reads: CASSSTSGRAAYNEQFF. The DNA for the CDR3 is TGTGCCAGCAGCTCGACTAGCGGGAGGGCCGCCTACAATGAGCAGTTCTTC.

This clonotype was seen only a few times. The chain couples TRBV10-1 to TRBJ2-5, with 11 bases that match TRBD2. CDR3 length equals 16 residues. With V trimmed by 3 bases and J by 2 bases, 5 bases remained unmatched. Germline V gene sequence: CDR1 WNHNN, CDR2 SYGVQD (reference sequence). The CDR3 DNA follows: TGCGCCAGCAGTGATGGGACTAGCGGTGCACAAGAGACCCAGTACTTC. Its translation is CASSDGTSGAQETQYF.